This T cell receptor beta chain is drawn from a study of tumor-infiltrating lymphocytes in primary liver carcinoma. For the study at large: Donors had hepatocellular carcinoma or combined HCC and intrahepatic cholangiocarcinoma. Notes on the study in general: Tumor samples exhibited a significantly greater top-250-clone fraction than blood samples (p = 0.039).

Comments on this clonotype: Its antigen is unknown.

With around 520 ng total RNA as template and a constant-region primer, TCR beta cDNA was made. Libraries for TCR beta were built through three nested multiplex PCR rounds, which together made up a slightly modified ARM-PCR procedure. Two initial PCR rounds of about 11 cycles each paired TRBV1-TRBV30 forward primers with a C-beta reverse primer. TCRdb re-analysed the multiplex PCR reads in MiXCR, keeping a single row per CDR3 protein. The sample has about 180,000 distinct CDR3 sequences; about 55% are singletons. Unsorted whole blood supplied the blood RNA, and germline DNA was isolated too. Trimming left V 4 bases short and J 5 bases short, with 4 bases between. The CDR3 loop spans 11 amino acids. From germline, CDR1 is KGHDR and CDR2 SFDVKD.

The genes are TRBV24-1 and TRBJ2-5; D not certain. Sequencing was done on a sample of peripheral blood. This clonotype originated in a man aged 40-55 years with primary liver carcinoma and hepatitis B virus infection. The CDR3 reads CATSEMETQYF. Written as DNA, the CDR3 is TGTGCCACCAGTGAGATGGAGACCCAGTACTTC.